This T cell receptor (beta chain) was sequenced for a study of shared clonotypes between healthy human individuals. For the study at large: With ages of 18 to 49, the donors were two women and a few men.

Of note for this clone: The antigen is unknown.

Regarding the study as a whole: What rarefaction showed was incomplete sorted-subset sequencing despite large depth. Enrolling few donors narrowed the genetic and exposure-history diversity that was represented.

The run depth of the assay was deep. This table comes from immunoSEQ multiplex PCR, and its TCRdb copy is limited to in-frame clones, with some not included. Among some 500,000 clones listed, 96% were seen once. The CDR3 is made up of 14 amino acids. The germline V gene encodes CDR1 SGHTA and CDR2 FQGTGA. Trimming removed 0 bases at V and 1 base at J, with 3 bases between. V and J are TRBV7-3 and TRBJ2-2; D call uncertain. The clonotype comes from a woman in her 30s in good health. The sequenced sample consisted of naive CD4+ T cells sorted from blood. The sample's subset: CD45RA+ positively selected. CDR3 residues: CASSLTWNTGELFF. In DNA, the CDR3 is TGTGCCAGCAGCTTAACATGGAACACCGGGGAGCTGTTTTTT.